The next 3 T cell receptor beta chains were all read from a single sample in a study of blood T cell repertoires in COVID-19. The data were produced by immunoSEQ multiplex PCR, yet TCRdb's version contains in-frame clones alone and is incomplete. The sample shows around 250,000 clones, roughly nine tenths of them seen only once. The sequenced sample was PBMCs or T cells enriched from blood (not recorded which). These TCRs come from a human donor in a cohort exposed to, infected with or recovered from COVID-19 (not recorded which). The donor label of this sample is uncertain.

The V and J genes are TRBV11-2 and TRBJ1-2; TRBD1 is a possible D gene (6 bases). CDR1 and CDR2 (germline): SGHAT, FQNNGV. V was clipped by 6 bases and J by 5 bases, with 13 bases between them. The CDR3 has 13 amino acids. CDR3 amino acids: CASSSQGYYGYTF. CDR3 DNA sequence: TGTGCCAGCAGTAGTCAGGGGTATTATGGCTACACCTTC.

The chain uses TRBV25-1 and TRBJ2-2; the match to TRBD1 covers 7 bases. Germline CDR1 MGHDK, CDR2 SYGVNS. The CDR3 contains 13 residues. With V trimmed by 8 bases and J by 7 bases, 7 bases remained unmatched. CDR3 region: CASGDSRIGELFF. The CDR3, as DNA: TGTGCCAGCGGGGACAGTAGGATCGGGGAGCTGTTTTTT. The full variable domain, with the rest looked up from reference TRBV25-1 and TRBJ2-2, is EADIYQTPRYLVIGTGKKITLECSQTMGHDKMYWYQQDPGMELHLIHYSYGVNSTEKGDLSSESTVSRIRTEHFPLTLESARPSHTSQYLCASGDSRIGELFFGEGSRLTVL.

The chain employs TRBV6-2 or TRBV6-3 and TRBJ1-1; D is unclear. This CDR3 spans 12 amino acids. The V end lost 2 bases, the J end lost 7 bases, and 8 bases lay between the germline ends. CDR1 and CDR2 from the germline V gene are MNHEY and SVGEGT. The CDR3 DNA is TGTGCCAGCAGTTACACCCAGGATGAAGCTTTCTTT. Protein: CASSYTQDEAFF.